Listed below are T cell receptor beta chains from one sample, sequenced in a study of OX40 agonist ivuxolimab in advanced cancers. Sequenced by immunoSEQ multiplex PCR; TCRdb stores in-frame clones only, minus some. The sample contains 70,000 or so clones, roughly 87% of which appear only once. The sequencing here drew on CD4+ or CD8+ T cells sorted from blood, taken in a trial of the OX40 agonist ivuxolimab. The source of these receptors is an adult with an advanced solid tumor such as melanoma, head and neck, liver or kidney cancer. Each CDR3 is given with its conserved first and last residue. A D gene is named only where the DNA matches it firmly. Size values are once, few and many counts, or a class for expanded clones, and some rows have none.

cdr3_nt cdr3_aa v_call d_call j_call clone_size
TGTGCCAGTAGTCCTAGCGGGAGTTCACCAGATACGCAGTATTTT CASSPSGSSPDTQYF TRBV19 TRBD2 TRBJ2-3 NA
TGTGCCAGCAGCCCTCGGATAGCGGGCGACAATGAGCAGTTCTTC CASSPRIAGDNEQFF TRBV9 TRBD2 TRBJ2-1 NA
TGCGCCAGCATCGGGGGTAACACCATATATTTT CASIGGNTIYF TRBV5-1 NA TRBJ1-3 NA
TGTGCCAGCTCACCACCCGGGGCCAACTCTGGGGCCAACGTCCTGACTTTC CASSPPGANSGANVLTF TRBV18 NA TRBJ2-6 NA
TGTGCCAGCAGTTCTGCAGGCCCAAACTATGGCTACACCTTC CASSSAGPNYGYTF TRBV28 NA TRBJ1-2 NA
TGTGCCAGCAAAGGACAGGGGTGGGCTGAAGCTTTCTTT CASKGQGWAEAFF TRBV6-6 TRBD1 TRBJ1-1 NA
TGTGCCAGCAGTTTAAGGAGCGGGAGCTCCTACAATGAGCAGTTCTTC CASSLRSGSSYNEQFF TRBV28 TRBD2 TRBJ2-1 NA
TGTGCCAGCACCGGGGACAGGGCCAATAATTCACCCCTCCACTTT CASTGDRANNSPLHF TRBV6-6 TRBD1 TRBJ1-6 NA
TGTGCCAGCAACGACAGGGAAGGCGGCACCATATATTTT CASNDREGGTIYF TRBV9 TRBD1 TRBJ1-3 many
TGTGCCAGCACCGAGGTAGTTTCGGGGGATACTAATGAAAAACTGTTTTTT CASTEVVSGDTNEKLFF TRBV28 NA TRBJ1-4 NA
TGTGCCAGCAGTTACTCGGGAGAACGCACAGATACGCAGTATTTT CASSYSGERTDTQYF TRBV6-6 NA TRBJ2-3 NA
TGTGCCAGCAGGATAGAAGCGGGGGGGCCAGCAGATACGCAGTATTTT CASRIEAGGPADTQYF TRBV27 TRBD2 TRBJ2-3 NA
TGCGCCAGCAGCGTGGGGGGGACAGGGTACTACGAGCAGTACTTC CASSVGGTGYYEQYF TRBV5-1 TRBD1 TRBJ2-7 NA
TGTGCCAGTAGGTCTAGACAGGGAGGAGGGTACGAGCAGTACTTC CASRSRQGGGYEQYF TRBV19 NA TRBJ2-7 NA
TGTGCCAGCAGCCAGGGGCTGACCCTCTACGAGCAGTACTTC CASSQGLTLYEQYF TRBV14 NA TRBJ2-7 NA
TGCGCCAGCAGCTTGGCCTTAGGACAGGGGAGCGAGCAGTACTTC CASSLALGQGSEQYF TRBV5-1 TRBD1 TRBJ2-7 NA
TGTGCCAGCAGAAAGGTGGGCGCTGGGGCCAACGTCCTGACTTTC CASRKVGAGANVLTF TRBV14 NA TRBJ2-6 NA
TGTGCCAGCAGTGCTCGGACAGGGAACACTGAAGCTTTCTTT CASSARTGNTEAFF TRBV6-1 TRBD1 TRBJ1-1 NA
TGTGCCAGCAGCGCCGGGACAGGGCCGGGGTTCGCTGAAGCTTTCTTT CASSAGTGPGFAEAFF TRBV9 TRBD1 TRBJ1-1 NA
TGTGCCAGCAGCCCCTCTGGTGTGACCTACGAGCAGTACTTC CASSPSGVTYEQYF TRBV7-3 NA TRBJ2-7 NA
TGTGCCAGCCGGTCACAGAGAAACACTGAAGCTTTCTTT CASRSQRNTEAFF TRBV6-5 NA TRBJ1-1 NA
TGTGCCAGCAGCCAAGGGTTAGGTGGGGCGAGTCAGCCCCAGCATTTT CASSQGLGGASQPQHF TRBV5-5 NA TRBJ1-5 NA
TGTGCCAGCAGTTTGGGCGGAGGTCTGGTTCAGCCCCAGCATTTT CASSLGGGLVQPQHF TRBV28 NA TRBJ1-5 NA
TGTGCCAGCAGTTTTTCGGGGGCGAGCCGAGATACGCAGTATTTT CASSFSGASRDTQYF TRBV28 NA TRBJ2-3 NA
TGTGCCAGCAGACTGGGAGGGTCCTACGAGCAGTACTTC CASRLGGSYEQYF TRBV25-1 TRBD2 TRBJ2-7 NA
TGTGCCAGCAGCGATCGGACAGGGACCACCGGGGAGCTGTTTTTT CASSDRTGTTGELFF TRBV9 TRBD1 TRBJ2-2 NA
TGCGCCAGCAGCTTGGCCCCAGGGGCTAACGGGGAGCTGTTTTTT CASSLAPGANGELFF TRBV5-1 NA TRBJ2-2 few
TGTGCCAGCAGTTCCGACCGAAGAGGGTTCTATGGCTACACCTTC CASSSDRRGFYGYTF TRBV27 NA TRBJ1-2 NA
TGTGCCAGTAGTACACAGGGTCTAGCAGCTAACTATGGCTACACCTTC CASSTQGLAANYGYTF TRBV19 NA TRBJ1-2 NA
TGTGCCATTTCCGCCTGGCAGGGTGCTTACGAGCAGTACTTC CAISAWQGAYEQYF TRBV10-3 NA TRBJ2-7 NA
TGTGCCAGCAGTCTACCGACAGGGGAGAACACCATATATTTT CASSLPTGENTIYF TRBV28 TRBD1 TRBJ1-3 few
TGCGCCAGCAGCTTGGCCGAGGGAAAGAGCGGCTACACCTTC CASSLAEGKSGYTF TRBV5-1 NA TRBJ1-2 medium-sized
TGTGCCAGCAGCTGGGGACAGCCCGGGGAGCTGTTTTTT CASSWGQPGELFF TRBV5-6 TRBD1 TRBJ2-2 NA
TGCAGTGCTAGAGGACCGGCGACCCAGTACTTC CSARGPATQYF TRBV20-1 NA TRBJ2-5 NA
TGCGCCAGCAGCTTGGTACCGGGAGCGGGCTCCTACAATGAGCAGTTCTTC CASSLVPGAGSYNEQFF TRBV5-1 NA TRBJ2-1 NA
TGTGCCAGCAGCTTGGCGGGACTCTTCTACGAGCAGTACTTC CASSLAGLFYEQYF TRBV7-2 NA TRBJ2-7 NA
TGTGCCAGCCGACCGTGGGGGGGGCTTATTTGGGAGCAGTACTTC CASRPWGGLIWEQYF TRBV28 NA TRBJ2-7 NA
TGTGCCATCACCGTGGGGGGGGAAAGGGATGGCTACACCTTC CAITVGGERDGYTF TRBV6-5 NA TRBJ1-2 NA
TGTGCCAGCGGCAATAGCGGACCCACCGGGGAGCTGTTTTTT CASGNSGPTGELFF TRBV28 NA TRBJ2-2 NA
TGTGCCAGCAGCTTGGCCGCTTCCAGGCCGAACACTGAAGCTTTCTTT CASSLAASRPNTEAFF TRBV5-8 NA TRBJ1-1 few
TGCGCCAGCAGCTTGTCCGGTGCAACCGGGGAGCTGTTTTTT CASSLSGATGELFF TRBV5-1 NA TRBJ2-2 once
TGTGCCAGCAGCTTAGACATCACCGGGGAGCTGTTTTTT CASSLDITGELFF TRBV7-2 NA TRBJ2-2 NA